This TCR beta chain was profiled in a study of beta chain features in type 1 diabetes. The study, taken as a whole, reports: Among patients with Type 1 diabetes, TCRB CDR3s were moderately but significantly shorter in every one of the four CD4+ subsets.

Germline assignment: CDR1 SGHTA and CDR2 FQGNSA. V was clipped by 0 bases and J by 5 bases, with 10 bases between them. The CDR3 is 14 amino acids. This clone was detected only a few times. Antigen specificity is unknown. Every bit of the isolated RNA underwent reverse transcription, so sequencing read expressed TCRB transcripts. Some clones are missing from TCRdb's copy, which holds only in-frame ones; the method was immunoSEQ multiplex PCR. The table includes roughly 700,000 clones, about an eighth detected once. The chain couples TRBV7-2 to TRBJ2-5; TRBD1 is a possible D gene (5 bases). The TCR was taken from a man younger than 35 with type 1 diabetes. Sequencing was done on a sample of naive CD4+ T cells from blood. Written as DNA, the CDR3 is TGTGCCAGCAGCTTAGCGGGGCAGTCGGAGACCCAGTACTTC. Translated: CASSLAGQSETQYF.